This TCR beta chain was observed in a study of blood T cell repertoires in COVID-19. This clone was found once. V shed 4 bases and J 3 bases; nucleotides not matched to a gene: 5. Germline CDR1 MNHEY, CDR2 SVGAGI. The CDR3 totals 16 residues. Repertoires were generated with immunoSEQ multiplex PCR, while TCRdb's copy carries only in-frame clones and drops some. The sample holds some 250,000 clones, just under 90% seen once. Everyone who took part was roughly 18 to 89 years old, and they came from some 23 US areas. Cohort allocation depended upon clinical history that participants reported. The V and J genes are TRBV6-5 and TRBJ2-2, with TRBD2 identical over 10 bases. The sequenced sample consisted of PBMCs or T cells enriched from blood (not recorded which). The receptor was isolated from a woman in her 30s with acute COVID-19. The CDR3 sequence is CASSFALAGHTGELFF. The CDR3 DNA follows: TGTGCCAGCAGTTTCGCACTAGCGGGGCACACCGGGGAGCTGTTTTTT.